The 18 T cell receptor beta chains below were found in one sample sequenced in a study of T cell responses to AZD1222 COVID-19 vaccine. Sequencing was performed with immunoSEQ multiplex PCR; in TCRdb, only in-frame clones are kept and a portion is missing. The sample shows approximately 210,000 clones, about 95% of them seen only once. The input for sequencing was peripheral blood, taken 28 days after the second dose of the MenACWY control vaccine. Receptor source: an adult who received the MenACWY meningococcal vaccine as a control.

This chain connects TRBV3-1 (or the pseudogene TRBV3-2) to TRBJ2-1; D is ambiguous. Germline V lookup: CDR1 LGHDT, CDR2 YNNKEL (reference sequence). V lost 5 bases and J 5 bases, leaving 10 bases between the germline ends. The CDR3 contains 13 residues. Here the CDR3 reads CASSGRKHNEQFF. CDR3 DNA: TGTGCCAGCAGCGGACGCAAGCACAATGAGCAGTTCTTC.

The V gene is TRBV4-1, the J gene TRBJ1-1; no firm D call. This CDR3 region has 13 residues. The V gene's germline CDR1 is MGHRA and CDR2 YSYEKL. Trimming removed 4 bases at V and 2 bases at J, with 8 bases between. In nucleotides, the CDR3 is TGCGCCAGCAGCCCGGGAGGAAACACTGAAGCTTTCTTT. Protein: CASSPGGNTEAFF.

For the CDR3, the DNA is TGCGCCAGCAGCTTGGCCGCGTTCTATGGCTACACCTTC. Translating it yields CASSLAAFYGYTF. The chain recombines TRBV5-1 with TRBJ1-2; D not certain. The CDR3 extends over 13 amino acids. V dropped 0 bases and J dropped 4 bases, with 7 bases sitting between them. From germline, CDR1 is SGHRS and CDR2 YFSETQ.

The V gene is TRBV4-2, the J gene TRBJ1-6; D is possibly TRBD1 (5 bases). V lost 0 bases, J lost 6 bases, and 12 bases lay in between. CDR1 is LGHNA, CDR2 YNFKEQ, per germline. The CDR3 contains 16 residues. The CDR3 here is CASSQDSGRVNSPLHF. The CDR3 coding sequence is TGTGCCAGCAGCCAAGATTCGGGCAGGGTTAATTCACCCCTCCACTTT.

About this clone itself: It is likely a read error, because the conserved phenylalanine at the end of the CDR3 is missing. No DNA is shown, since the ends of the CDR3 on it are uncertain; the CDR3 is the one TCRdb lists. The rearrangement uses TRBV28 and TRBJ2-7; TRBD2, as called in the table, went unchecked against the DNA. Termini included, the CDR3 measures 9 amino acids. CDR1 and CDR2 (germline): MDHEN, SYDVKM. Here the CDR3 reads CASSLEFEI.

This chain uses TRBV29-1 with TRBJ1-1; perhaps TRBD1 as D (6 bases). The ends were cut back, 6 bases at V and 4 bases at J, with 21 bases in the middle. CDR1 is SQVTM, CDR2 ANQGSEA, per germline. This CDR3 has 15 residues. The CDR3 reads CSVGMGGAWSTEAFF. For the CDR3, the DNA is TGCAGCGTCGGCATGGGGGGGGCTTGGAGCACTGAAGCTTTCTTT.

The CDR3 sequence is CASSVGDIEKLFF. CDR3 sequence (DNA): TGTGCCAGCAGCGTTGGGGACATTGAAAAACTGTTTTTT. J is TRBJ1-4 and V is TRBV9; tentatively, D is TRBD1 (6 bases). CDR1 is SGDLS, CDR2 YYNGEE, per germline. V gave up 2 bases and J gave up 7 bases, with 9 bases separating them. CDR3 length equals 13 residues.

The gene calls are TRBV27 and TRBJ2-7, with TRBD2 matching 11 bases. The CDR3 contains 15 residues. CDR1 is MNHEY, CDR2 SMNVEV, per germline (reference sequence). V shed 5 bases and J 7 bases; nucleotides not matched to a gene: 10. In nucleotides, the CDR3 is TGTGCCAGCAGTCCCGGGACTAGCGGAGCGAGGGAGCAGTACTTC. Encoded protein: CASSPGTSGAREQYF.

This chain uses TRBV28 with TRBJ2-2; D is ambiguous. V was clipped by 1 base and J by 7 bases, with 7 bases between them. CDR1 is MDHEN and CDR2 is SYDVKM in the germline V gene. The CDR3 runs to 13 residues. The CDR3 nucleotides read TGTGCCAGCAGTTTATATACTATCGGGGAGCTGTTTTTT. As protein: CASSLYTIGELFF.

The chain is built from TRBV20-1 and TRBJ1-5, with D uncertain. The germline V gene encodes CDR1 DFQATT and CDR2 SNEGSKA (reference sequence). Trimming removed 3 bases at V and 0 bases at J, with 9 bases between. The CDR3 sequence is 14 residues long. CDR3 coding DNA: TGCAGTGCTAGTCACCCATATAGCAATCAGCCCCAGCATTTT. Amino acid sequence: CSASHPYSNQPQHF.

V and J are TRBV5-4 and TRBJ2-1; weak D call: TRBD2 (5 bases). This CDR3 comprises 11 residues. The V end was cut by 4 bases, the J end by 8 bases, with 7 bases between. The germline gives CDR1 SGHNT, CDR2 YYREEE (reference sequence). CDR3: CASSLSDEQFF. CDR3 in DNA: TGTGCCAGCAGCCTTAGCGATGAGCAGTTCTTC.

V is TRBV6-5 and J is TRBJ2-7; D possibly corresponds to TRBD1 (6 bases). The germline CDR1 and CDR2 sequences are MNHEY and SVGAGI. Deletions cut 0 bases from V and 7 bases from J, with 16 bases between. This CDR3 contains 15 residues. This CDR3 is CASSYSPLGDKEQYF. In DNA form, the CDR3 reads TGTGCCAGCAGTTACTCACCCCTCGGGGACAAGGAGCAGTACTTC.

This chain connects TRBV28 to TRBJ2-7; 13 nucleotides align to TRBD2. V shed 5 bases and J 5 bases; nucleotides not matched to a gene: 12. Germline V CDR1 and CDR2: MDHEN, SYDVKM. This CDR3 contains 17 residues. The DNA of the CDR3 is TGTGCCAGCAGTGCCTTACCCACTAGCGGGGGGGCTAACGAGCAGTACTTC. Residues: CASSALPTSGGANEQYF.

The chain couples TRBV25-1 to TRBJ1-1; tentative D call: TRBD1 (5 bases). Germline CDR1 reads MGHDK; CDR2 reads SYGVNS. V was shortened by 3 bases and J by 0 bases, with 8 bases between the two germline ends. The CDR3 loop spans 14 amino acids. The CDR3 here is CASSDTGLNTEAFF. CDR3 DNA: TGTGCCAGCAGTGACACAGGTTTGAACACTGAAGCTTTCTTT.

This sequence joins TRBV7-2 and TRBJ1-5, with 7 bases aligning to TRBD1. J gave up 6 bases and V 4 bases, and 6 bases lay outside the gene matches. There are 14 residues in the CDR3. CDR1 is SGHTA and CDR2 is FQGNSA in the germline V gene. The CDR3 DNA follows: TGTGCCAGCAGCTCGACAGGGATGGGTCAGCCCCAGCATTTT. This codes for CASSSTGMGQPQHF.

The V and J genes are TRBV27 and TRBJ1-1; 9 bases line up with TRBD1. The CDR3 is 18 residues long. The germline CDR1 and CDR2 sequences are MNHEY and SMNVEV (reference sequence). Trimming at V came to 3 bases and at J to 3 bases, leaving 14 bases not matched to a gene. The CDR3 is CASSFLQGAGARYTEAFF. The CDR3 nucleotides are TGTGCCAGCAGTTTCTTACAGGGGGCGGGCGCAAGGTACACTGAAGCTTTCTTT.

The CDR3 reads CAYTTWGEKLFF. CDR3 DNA: TGTGCCTACACCACCTGGGGGGAAAAACTGTTTTTT. The chain combines TRBV30 with TRBJ1-4; possibly TRBD1 for D (5 bases). CDR1 and CDR2 from the germline V gene are GTSNPN and SVGIG (reference sequence). V was shortened by 7 bases and J by 8 bases, with 14 bases between the two germline ends. This CDR3 has 12 residues.

The chain employs TRBV6-5 and TRBJ1-5, with D possibly TRBD1 on 5 matching bases. The CDR3 is 14 residues long. V lost 11 bases, J lost 6 bases, and 20 bases lay in between. CDR1 and CDR2 (germline): MNHEY, SVGAGI. In DNA form, the CDR3 reads TGTGCCGTTCAGGGATCCGGGTCGTCTCAGCCCCAGCATTTT. This translates into CAVQGSGSSQPQHF.